What follows are 21 T cell receptor beta chains derived from one specimen sequenced in a study of blood T cell repertoires in COVID-19. Profiled with immunoSEQ multiplex PCR; TCRdb holds only in-frame clones, not every one. The repertoire has over 200,000 clones, around nine tenths of them found once; the top ten carry about 10%. Sequenced material: PBMCs or T cells enriched from blood (not recorded which). The receptor set was obtained from a man aged 25 to 45 who had recovered from COVID-19.

The chain uses TRBV10-1 and TRBJ2-4, with 7 bases lining up with TRBD1. The CDR3 is 16 amino acids. Trimming at V came to 4 bases and at J to 8 bases, leaving 14 bases not matched to a gene. Germline V gene lookup returns CDR1 WNHNN and CDR2 SYGVQD (reference sequence). The CDR3 bases are TGCGCCAGCAGTGGAATTGGAGAGGGGGCCCAAGACATTCAGTACTTC. It translates to CASSGIGEGAQDIQYF.

The V call is TRBV12-3 or TRBV12-4, the J call TRBJ2-7; possible D gene TRBD2, 5 bases. The CDR3 is 13 amino acids. With 3 bases removed from V and 3 bases from J, the gap between germline ends came to 9 bases. CDR3 residues: CASSFGEYYEQYF. The CDR3 region has the DNA TGTGCCAGCAGTTTTGGGGAGTACTACGAGCAGTACTTC.

The chain uses TRBV29-1 and TRBJ2-7; D remains unclear. Germline V gives CDR1 SQVTM, CDR2 ANQGSEA. The CDR3 sequence is 11 residues long. Between the trimmed V and J ends, which lost 1 base and 9 bases, there was a span of 10 bases. CDR3 sequence: CSVEVSARQYF. CDR3 bases: TGCAGCGTTGAAGTAAGCGCAAGGCAGTACTTC.

V usage is TRBV5-1 and J usage is TRBJ2-1, with 13 bases matching TRBD2. CDR1 is SGHRS, CDR2 YFSETQ, per germline. Trimming took 4 bases from V and 11 from J; bases not matched to a gene: 15. The CDR3 spans 17 residues. CDR3: CASSITSGRAFFLKQFF. CDR3 DNA: TGCGCCAGCAGCATAACTAGCGGGAGGGCCTTCTTCTTGAAGCAGTTCTTC. Filled out from reference TRBV5-1 and TRBJ2-1, the complete variable domain reads KAGVTQTPRYLIKTRGQQVTLSCSPISGHRSVSWYQQTPGQGLQFLFEYFSETQRNKGNFPGRFSGRQFSNSRSEMNVSTLELGDSALYLCASSITSGRAFFLKQFFGPGTRLTVL.

The chain links TRBV7-6 to TRBJ2-3, with 12 nucleotides matching TRBD2. With V trimmed by 5 bases and J by 6 bases, 12 bases remained unmatched. The CDR3 sequence is 17 residues long. CDR1 SGHVS and CDR2 FNYEAQ come from the germline V gene. The CDR3 sequence is CASSQQLAGGGFDTQYF. CDR3 DNA sequence: TGTGCCAGCAGCCAACAACTAGCGGGGGGTGGATTTGATACGCAGTATTTT.

The chain recombines TRBV6-5 with TRBJ1-2; perhaps TRBD1 as D (5 bases). The CDR3 is 12 amino acids. Germline-derived CDR1 and CDR2 are MNHEY and SVGAGI. Trimming cost V 4 bases and J 6 bases, with 9 bases left between them. The CDR3 is CASSSGWDGYTF. The CDR3 nucleotides read TGTGCCAGCAGTTCAGGGTGGGATGGCTACACCTTC.

The gene calls are TRBV18 and TRBJ2-2; no clear D. CDR3 length: 16 residues. Germline CDR1 KGHSH, CDR2 LQKENI. Trimming shortened V by 6 bases and J by 0 bases, and 14 bases separated the two germline ends. The CDR3 DNA is TGTGCCAGCTCGCAAACACCGTTCGCGAACACCGGGGAGCTGTTTTTT. Translated, it gives CASSQTPFANTGELFF. Supplemented by reference TRBV18 and TRBJ2-2, the full variable domain reads NAGVMQNPRHLVRRRGQEARLRCSPMKGHSHVYWYRQLPEEGLKFMVYLQKENIIDESGMPKERFSAEFPKEGPSILRIQQVVRGDSAAYFCASSQTPFANTGELFFGEGSRLTVL.

The chain carries TRBV10-3 and TRBJ2-5; 8 positions agree with TRBD1. V shed 7 bases, J shed 5 bases, and the junction held 9 bases outside the gene matches. The germline V gene has CDR1 ENHRY and CDR2 SYGVKD. The CDR3 covers 14 residues. CDR3 sequence: CAINKQGVGETQYF. The CDR3 nucleotides are TGTGCCATCAACAAACAGGGGGTAGGGGAGACCCAGTACTTC.

V usage is TRBV28 and J usage is TRBJ2-7; D is unresolved. V was pared by 7 bases and J by 0 bases, with 7 bases between. The CDR3 runs 12 residues. Per the germline V gene, CDR1 is MDHEN and CDR2 is SYDVKM. DNA of the CDR3: TGTGCCAGCACAGGCACCTCCTACGAGCAGTACTTC. Translating gives CASTGTSYEQYF. Full variable domain (rest looked up from reference TRBV28 and TRBJ2-7): DVKVTQSSRYLVKRTGEKVFLECVQDMDHENMFWYRQDPGLGLRLIYFSYDVKMKEKGDIPEGYSVSREKKERFSLILESASTNQTSMYLCASTGTSYEQYFGPGTRLTVT.

The V gene is TRBV7-2, the J gene TRBJ1-2, with 9 positions matching TRBD1. CDR1 is SGHTA and CDR2 is FQGNSA in the germline V gene. This CDR3 has 15 residues. Germline trimming cut 4 bases from V and 6 bases from J; bases unmatched to any gene: 9. This chain's CDR3 is CASSSGQGGLDGYTF. In nucleotides, the CDR3 is TGTGCCAGCAGCTCGGGACAGGGAGGCCTAGATGGCTACACCTTC.

V usage is TRBV9 and J usage is TRBJ2-2; TRBD2 aligns across 11 bases. Germline loops: CDR1 SGDLS, CDR2 YYNGEE. Trimming took 0 bases from V and 0 from J; bases not matched to a gene: 4. CDR3 size: 18 residues. The CDR3 region has the DNA TGTGCCAGCAGCGTAGCAACTAGCGGGAGCGCGAACACCGGGGAGCTGTTTTTT. Amino acid sequence: CASSVATSGSANTGELFF.

The chain combines TRBV15 with TRBJ1-1; no firm D call. This CDR3 region has 16 residues. V was clipped by 0 bases and J by 5 bases, with 16 bases between them. Germline loops: CDR1 LNHNV, CDR2 YYDKDF (reference sequence). CDR3 sequence: CATSRDISPGTTEAFF. CDR3 nucleotide sequence: TGTGCCACCAGCAGAGATATTAGCCCTGGTACAACTGAAGCTTTCTTT.

V is TRBV7-2 and J is TRBJ2-2; TRBD2 agrees at 7 bases. Per germline, CDR1 SGHTA and CDR2 FQGNSA. The CDR3 length is 16 residues. V shed 5 bases, J shed 1 base, and the junction held 7 bases outside the gene matches. The CDR3 protein is CASSPGGRGNTGELFF. CDR3 in DNA: TGTGCCAGCAGCCCAGGAGGGAGGGGGAACACCGGGGAGCTGTTTTTT.

This clone was counted once. The V and J genes are TRBV10-3 and TRBJ1-1, with TRBD1 matching 7 bases. V lost 4 bases, J lost 1 base, and 6 bases stayed unmatched. Germline V gene sequence: CDR1 ENHRY, CDR2 SYGVKD. CDR3 length: 15 residues. The CDR3 bases are TGTGCCATCAGTGGAGCGACAGGGCGGAACACTGAAGCTTTCTTT. It is translated as CAISGATGRNTEAFF.

This clone was found once. One junction end does not reproduce the germline sequence, and a read error may be involved. The CDR3 region is CASRYSSGKTHEQFF. The CDR3 bases are TGTGCCAGCAGATACTCTAGCGGGAAGACACATGAGCAGTTCTTC. The chain is built from TRBV6-5 and TRBJ2-1; 9 bases map to TRBD2. This CDR3 region has 15 residues. Germline lookup yields CDR1 MNHEY and CDR2 SVGAGI.

CDR3 in DNA: TGTGCCAGCAGCCAAGGGGACAGGTTGGGACTGAGGCAAGAGACCCAGTACTTC. Encoded protein: CASSQGDRLGLRQETQYF. The V call is TRBV3-1 (or the pseudogene TRBV3-2), the J call TRBJ2-5; 8 bases are shared with TRBD1. This CDR3 comprises 18 residues. Germline values: CDR1 LGHDT, CDR2 YNNKEL (reference sequence). J gave up 2 bases and V 1 base, and 12 bases lay outside the gene matches.

This clone showed up just a few times. CDR3 region: CASSLAEGAYGYTF. The CDR3 DNA reads TGCGCCAGCAGCTTGGCCGAGGGGGCGTATGGCTACACCTTC. The chain carries TRBV5-1 and TRBJ1-2; 7 bases match TRBD1. This CDR3 comprises 14 residues. V dropped 0 bases and J dropped 5; count of bases not matched to a gene: 4. Germline assignment: CDR1 SGHRS and CDR2 YFSETQ.

The rearrangement joins TRBV5-1 to TRBJ1-1; D uncertain. V lost 2 bases, J lost 0 bases, and 5 bases lay in between. Looked up from germline, CDR1 is SGHRS and CDR2 is YFSETQ. The CDR3 is 13 residues long. CDR3 in amino acids: CASSFNMNTEAFF. The CDR3 region has the DNA TGCGCCAGCAGCTTCAACATGAACACTGAAGCTTTCTTT.

V gene TRBV2 combines with J gene TRBJ1-1; D gene ambiguous. The germline V and J ends were trimmed by 7 bases and 4 bases, with 13 bases remaining between them. Germline V CDR1 and CDR2: SNHLY, FYNNEI. The CDR3 length is 13 residues. The DNA of the CDR3 is TGTGCCAGCAAAGGTGGAGTGAGCACTGAAGCTTTCTTT. This translates into CASKGGVSTEAFF.

The chain uses TRBV7-3 and TRBJ2-2, with D tentatively TRBD2 (6 bases). This CDR3 is built from 15 residues. Germline V gene sequence: CDR1 SGHTA, CDR2 FQGTGA. The V gene lost 5 bases and the J gene lost 2 bases, with 12 bases spanning the gap. The CDR3 region is CASSPSGTNTGELFF. As DNA, the CDR3 is TGTGCCAGCAGCCCTTCGGGGACTAACACCGGGGAGCTGTTTTTT.

The chain is built from TRBV19 and TRBJ2-7; 7 bases agree with TRBD2. Germline-derived CDR1 and CDR2 are LNHDA and SQIVND (reference sequence). The CDR3 is 15 residues long. V shed 6 bases and J 3 bases; nucleotides not matched to a gene: 11. The CDR3 DNA reads as TGTGCCAGTAGATGGCGGGGGACTAACCTCTACGAGCAGTACTTC. It translates to CASRWRGTNLYEQYF.